Below are 28 T cell receptor beta chains sequenced from a single sample in a study of blood T cell repertoires in COVID-19. Profiling relied on immunoSEQ multiplex PCR, and the TCRdb table lists in-frame clones only, not all of them. This repertoire shows about 260,000 clones, roughly 86% found once; its top ten account for roughly 4.9%. Sample: peripheral blood. All receptors derive from a woman aged 55-69 years with COVID-19, enrolled during active disease.

V and J are TRBV6-6 and TRBJ2-7; 10 positions agree with TRBD2. V lost 4 bases to trimming and J lost 11 bases; unmatched junction nucleotides: 11. Germline V gives CDR1 MNHNY, CDR2 SVGAGI (reference sequence). This CDR3 is built from 14 residues. The CDR3 DNA is TGTGCCAGCAGTTCGCTAGCGGGAGACTCCATCGAGTACTTC. This encodes CASSSLAGDSIEYF.

V usage is TRBV28 and J usage is TRBJ2-5; D remains ambiguous. Germline CDR1 reads MDHEN; CDR2 reads SYDVKM. There are 11 residues in the CDR3. Trimming removed 6 bases at V and 5 bases at J, with 7 bases between. The CDR3 DNA reads TGTGCCAGCAGCCGCCGGGAGACCCAGTACTTC. Its translation: CASSRRETQYF.

The chain uses TRBV5-8 and TRBJ2-2, with D perhaps TRBD2 (5 bases). CDR3 length equals 14 residues. Trimming removed 5 bases at V and 8 bases at J, with 16 bases between. Germline CDR1 SGHTS, CDR2 YDEGEE. CDR3 DNA sequence: TGTGCCAGCAGGTCGACCGCGAGGGCTGGGGAGCTGTTTTTT. Translating gives CASRSTARAGELFF.

This chain joins TRBV4-1 and TRBJ2-5; D may be TRBD1 (6 bases). V was trimmed by 2 bases and J by 4 bases, leaving 11 bases between them. The CDR3 consists of 14 residues. Germline loops: CDR1 MGHRA, CDR2 YSYEKL. The CDR3, as DNA: TGCGCCAGCAGCCAACGTGCAGGGGTAGAGACCCAGTACTTC. Its protein is CASSQRAGVETQYF.

This chain uses TRBV7-9 with TRBJ2-5, with D possibly TRBD1 on 6 matching bases. There are 15 residues in the CDR3. The ends were cut back, 5 bases at V and 0 bases at J, with 13 bases in the middle. Per germline, CDR1 SEHNR and CDR2 FQNEAQ (reference sequence). The CDR3 protein is CASSPGTRYQETQYF. CDR3 DNA: TGTGCCAGCAGCCCCGGGACACGGTACCAAGAGACCCAGTACTTC.

The sample holds one count of this clone. V usage is TRBV28 and J usage is TRBJ1-2, with D maybe TRBD1 (6 bases). Germline V lookup: CDR1 MDHEN, CDR2 SYDVKM. V lost 10 bases to trimming and J lost 4 bases, with 13 bases between them. The CDR3 is 12 amino acids. The DNA of the CDR3 is TGTGCCACTCAACAGGGTAGCTATGGCTACACCTTC. Protein: CATQQGSYGYTF.

The genes are TRBV28 and TRBJ2-3; D is possibly TRBD2 (5 bases). Germline V gives CDR1 MDHEN, CDR2 SYDVKM. The CDR3 totals 15 residues. V lost 3 bases and J 5 bases, leaving 15 bases between the germline ends. In DNA form, the CDR3 reads TGTGCCAGCAGTTTCCCCCGGGGTTCAGGAGATACGCAGTATTTT. Encoded protein: CASSFPRGSGDTQYF.

Of note for this clone: The sample has other DNA sequences that encode this CDR3 too. The gene calls are TRBV5-1 and TRBJ2-5, with 9 bases fitting TRBD2. Trimming cost V 0 bases and J 3 bases; bases outside gene matches: 0. The CDR3 sequence is 14 residues long. CDR1 SGHRS and CDR2 YFSETQ come from the germline V gene. The CDR3 bases are TGCGCCAGCAGCTTGGGCGGGGGGGAAGAGACCCAGTACTTC. Amino acid sequence: CASSLGGGEETQYF.

V usage is TRBV3-1 (or the pseudogene TRBV3-2) and J usage is TRBJ1-3, with D perhaps TRBD1 (5 bases). This CDR3 has 16 residues. Deletions cut 5 bases from V and 0 bases from J, with 14 bases between. Germline assignment: CDR1 LGHDT and CDR2 YNNKEL (reference sequence). CDR3 sequence (DNA): TGTGCCAGCAGCGCGACGGGGGGAGGCTCTGGAAACACCATATATTTT. Translating gives CASSATGGGSGNTIYF.

The genes are TRBV19 and TRBJ2-2; tentatively, D is TRBD1 (6 bases). The CDR3 loop spans 14 amino acids. V shed 5 bases and J shed 4 bases, with 11 bases lying between them. Germline loops: CDR1 LNHDA, CDR2 SQIVND (reference sequence). The CDR3 sequence is CASSEGVVTGELFF. CDR3 in DNA: TGTGCCAGTAGTGAGGGGGTGGTCACCGGGGAGCTGTTTTTT.

CDR3 DNA sequence: TGTGCCAGCAGCTTAGATCTCTCACTCTCGGGAGGCTACACCTTC. Translation gives CASSLDLSLSGGYTF. J is TRBJ1-2 and V is TRBV11-2; the D is unclear. The germline V gene has CDR1 SGHAT and CDR2 FQNNGV. The CDR3 is 15 amino acids. V lost 0 bases, J lost 8 bases, and 16 bases lay in between.

The V gene is TRBV30, the J gene TRBJ1-3; D remains ambiguous. Per germline, CDR1 GTSNPN and CDR2 SVGIG (reference sequence). The CDR3 has 13 residues. V was cut by 2 bases and J by 0 bases, with 5 bases left in between. The CDR3 region has the DNA TGTGCCTGGAGTATCGGCTCTGGAAACACCATATATTTT. Its translation is CAWSIGSGNTIYF.

This chain joins TRBV5-1 and TRBJ2-2; 9 nucleotides line up with TRBD1. The CDR3 length is 15 residues. V lost 0 bases, J lost 5 bases, and 2 bases stayed unmatched. Per germline, CDR1 SGHRS and CDR2 YFSETQ. CDR3: CASSLDRGLTGELFF. The DNA for the CDR3 is TGCGCCAGCAGCTTGGACAGGGGGCTAACCGGGGAGCTGTTTTTT.

The J gene is TRBJ1-2, the V gene TRBV5-1; weak D call: TRBD1 (6 bases). The germline V gene encodes CDR1 SGHRS and CDR2 YFSETQ. Trimming stripped 7 bases from V and 6 bases from J, with 22 bases between. This CDR3 comprises 15 residues. CDR3 region: CASSTRGGGADGYTF. The DNA of the CDR3 is TGCGCCAGCTCTACCCGCGGGGGGGGCGCGGATGGCTACACCTTC.

This chain joins TRBV5-1 and TRBJ2-2; possible D gene TRBD2, 6 bases. V lost 5 bases and J lost 4, with 18 bases in between. The CDR3 is 16 amino acids. The germline gives CDR1 SGHRS, CDR2 YFSETQ. In DNA, the CDR3 is TGCGCCAGCAGGTCCGGGGGAGCCTCCAGCACCGGGGAGCTGTTTTTT. Residues: CASRSGGASSTGELFF.

The chain joins TRBV6-5 to TRBJ1-2; 8 bases agree with TRBD1. The CDR3 totals 12 residues. The J segment lost 8 bases and the V segment lost 5 bases, leaving 4 bases of the junction unmatched. The germline V gene has CDR1 MNHEY and CDR2 SVGAGI. Written as DNA, the CDR3 is TGTGCCAGCAGTCGGGCAGGGGGCGGCTACACCTTC. Translated: CASSRAGGGYTF.

The J gene is TRBJ1-5, the V gene TRBV15; D ambiguous. The germline V gene has CDR1 LNHNV and CDR2 YYDKDF (reference sequence). The V end was cut by 0 bases, the J end by 4 bases, with 10 bases between. This CDR3 has 15 residues. Written as DNA, the CDR3 is TGTGCCACCAGCAGAGACTCGGGGATGAATCAGCCCCAGCATTTT. Translation: CATSRDSGMNQPQHF.

This clone appeared once. The CDR3 DNA follows: TGTGCCAGTAGTACAGAGGTGGGAGCTGAGCAGTTCTTC. Translating it yields CASSTEVGAEQFF. J is TRBJ2-1 and V is TRBV19; TRBD2 is a possible D gene (5 bases). CDR1 is LNHDA and CDR2 is SQIVND in the germline V gene (reference sequence). V was trimmed by 4 bases and J by 9 bases, leaving 13 bases between them. The CDR3 runs to 13 residues.

This chain connects TRBV3-1 (or the pseudogene TRBV3-2) to TRBJ2-1, with TRBD2 identical over 12 bases. This CDR3 has 19 amino acids. Germline-derived CDR1 and CDR2 are LGHDT and YNNKEL (reference sequence). V was pared by 0 bases and J by 6 bases, with 12 bases of the junction left unmatched. The CDR3 spells CASSQESGGGLAGFNEQFF. Here the CDR3 DNA reads TGTGCCAGCAGCCAAGAAAGCGGCGGGGGACTAGCGGGTTTCAATGAGCAGTTCTTC.

The chain joins TRBV27 to TRBJ2-3, with 14 bases aligning to TRBD2. Germline V CDR1 and CDR2: MNHEY, SMNVEV (reference sequence). This CDR3 has 17 residues. J lost 4 bases, V lost 5 bases, and 8 bases had no gene match. The chain's CDR3 is CASSRTSGRMIPDTQYF. The CDR3 bases are TGTGCCAGCAGTCGGACTAGCGGGAGGATGATCCCAGATACGCAGTATTTT.

The sample holds one count of this clone. This chain connects TRBV7-6 to TRBJ2-1, with TRBD2 matching 10 bases. This CDR3 contains 15 residues. J was trimmed by 9 bases and V by 5 bases; bases with no gene match: 10. CDR1 is SGHVS and CDR2 is FNYEAQ in the germline V gene. CDR3 nucleotide sequence: TGTGCCAGCAGCCGTAATAGCGGGAGGATGGGTGAGCAGTTCTTC. Protein sequence: CASSRNSGRMGEQFF.

The chain has TRBV24-1 and TRBJ2-1; 14 nucleotides line up with TRBD2. This CDR3 is built from 16 residues. V lost 3 bases to trimming and J lost 7 bases; unmatched junction nucleotides: 4. Germline CDR1 and CDR2: KGHDR and SFDVKD. CDR3 region: CATSDPGTSGGNEQFF. CDR3 DNA: TGTGCCACCAGTGATCCAGGGACTAGCGGGGGAAATGAGCAGTTCTTC.

This clone was recorded only once. V usage is TRBV6-5 and J usage is TRBJ1-5; 8 positions agree with TRBD1. CDR1 and CDR2 from the germline V gene are MNHEY and SVGAGI. V lost 6 bases, J lost 2 bases, and 3 bases stayed unmatched. This CDR3 region has 14 residues. The CDR3 nucleotides read TGTGCCAGCAGAGGGACAGGCGGCAATCAGCCCCAGCATTTT. This translates into CASRGTGGNQPQHF.

V and J are TRBV6-5 and TRBJ1-2; possibly TRBD1 for D (6 bases). This CDR3 region has 14 residues. Germline CDR1 MNHEY, CDR2 SVGAGI. V was trimmed by 5 bases and J by 0 bases, leaving 10 bases between them. The CDR3 sequence: CASSPQGSNYGYTF. The CDR3, as DNA: TGTGCCAGCAGTCCACAGGGCTCTAACTATGGCTACACCTTC.

The rearrangement links TRBV19 to TRBJ1-5; a weak D match, TRBD1 (5 bases). The CDR3 runs 12 residues. Between the trimmed V and J ends, which lost 11 bases and 2 bases, there was a span of 10 bases. CDR1 is LNHDA and CDR2 is SQIVND in the germline V gene (reference sequence). The CDR3 here is CAVAGGNQPQHF. The DNA for the CDR3 is TGTGCCGTAGCGGGGGGCAATCAGCCCCAGCATTTT.

V and J are TRBV2 and TRBJ2-5; 7 bases match TRBD2. The CDR3 is 13 residues long. Trimming removed 8 bases from V and 5 bases from J; junction bases left unmatched: 8. The germline CDR1 and CDR2 sequences are SNHLY and FYNNEI. Written as DNA, the CDR3 is TGTGCCAGCGCCGGGACTATTATGGAGACCCAGTACTTC. This translates into CASAGTIMETQYF.

The V and J genes are TRBV24-1 and TRBJ1-5, with D perhaps TRBD1 (5 bases). The germline gives CDR1 KGHDR, CDR2 SFDVKD. Trimming took off 5 bases at V and 14 bases at J, with 12 bases between the two ends. CDR3 length: 11 residues. CDR3 loop: CATSVLGGEHF. CDR3 nucleotides: TGTGCCACCAGTGTATTGGGAGGGGAGCATTTT.

This chain connects TRBV30 to TRBJ2-3; no firm D call. Deletions cut 4 bases from V and 0 bases from J, with 14 bases between. Germline CDR1 and CDR2: GTSNPN and SVGIG (reference sequence). The CDR3 contains 15 residues. This CDR3 is CAWIPLQTSTDTQYF. CDR3 coding DNA: TGTGCCTGGATTCCACTGCAGACTAGCACAGATACGCAGTATTTT.